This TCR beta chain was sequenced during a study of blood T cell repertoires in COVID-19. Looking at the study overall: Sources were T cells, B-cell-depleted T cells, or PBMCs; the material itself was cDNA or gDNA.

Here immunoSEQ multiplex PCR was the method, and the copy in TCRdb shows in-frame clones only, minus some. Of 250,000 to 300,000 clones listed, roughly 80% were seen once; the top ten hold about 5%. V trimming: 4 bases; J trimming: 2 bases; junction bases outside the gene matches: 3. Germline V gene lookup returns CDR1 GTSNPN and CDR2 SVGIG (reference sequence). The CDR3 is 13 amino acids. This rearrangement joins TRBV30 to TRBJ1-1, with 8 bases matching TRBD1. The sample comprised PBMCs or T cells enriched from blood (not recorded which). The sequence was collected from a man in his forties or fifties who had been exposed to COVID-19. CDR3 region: CAWNRGGNTEAFF. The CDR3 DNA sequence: TGTGCCTGGAACAGGGGGGGAAACACTGAAGCTTTCTTT.